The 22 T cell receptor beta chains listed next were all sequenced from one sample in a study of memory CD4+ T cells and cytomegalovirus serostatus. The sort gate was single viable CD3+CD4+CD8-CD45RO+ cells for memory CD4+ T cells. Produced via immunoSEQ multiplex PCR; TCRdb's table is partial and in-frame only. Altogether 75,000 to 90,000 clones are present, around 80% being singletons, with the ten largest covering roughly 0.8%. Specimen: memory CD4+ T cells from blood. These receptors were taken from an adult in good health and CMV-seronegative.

CDR3: CASSQLVGMDTGELFF. The CDR3 nucleotides read TGCGCCAGCAGCCAACTGGTAGGGATGGACACCGGGGAGCTGTTTTTT. This chain links TRBV4-3 with TRBJ2-2; D ambiguous. V shed 2 bases and J shed 3 bases, with 13 bases lying between them. CDR1 is LGHNA, CDR2 YSLEER, per germline. This CDR3 spans 16 amino acids.

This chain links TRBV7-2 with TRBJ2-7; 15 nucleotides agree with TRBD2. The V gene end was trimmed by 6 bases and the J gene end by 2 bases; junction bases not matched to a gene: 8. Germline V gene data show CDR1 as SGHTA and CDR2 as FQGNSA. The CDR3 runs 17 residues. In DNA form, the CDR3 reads TGTGCCAGCAGTTTGAGGACTAGCGGGGGGGCTCCCTACGAGCAGTACTTC. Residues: CASSLRTSGGAPYEQYF.

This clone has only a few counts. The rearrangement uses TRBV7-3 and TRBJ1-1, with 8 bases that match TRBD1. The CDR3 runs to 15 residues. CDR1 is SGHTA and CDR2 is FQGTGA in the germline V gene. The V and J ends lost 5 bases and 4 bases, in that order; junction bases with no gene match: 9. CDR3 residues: CASSPGTGQGTEAFF. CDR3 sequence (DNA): TGTGCCAGCAGCCCCGGGACAGGTCAGGGCACTGAAGCTTTCTTT.

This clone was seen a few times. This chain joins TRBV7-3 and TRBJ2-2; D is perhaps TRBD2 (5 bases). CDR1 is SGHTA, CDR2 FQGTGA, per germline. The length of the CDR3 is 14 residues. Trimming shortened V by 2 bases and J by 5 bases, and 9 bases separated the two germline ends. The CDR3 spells CASSLGSLTGELFF. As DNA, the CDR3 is TGTGCCAGCAGCTTAGGGAGTTTGACCGGGGAGCTGTTTTTT.

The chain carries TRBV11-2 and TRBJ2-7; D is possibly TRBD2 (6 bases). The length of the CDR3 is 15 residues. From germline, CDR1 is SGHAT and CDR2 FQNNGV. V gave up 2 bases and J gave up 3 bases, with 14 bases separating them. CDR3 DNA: TGTGCCAGCAGCTTATCTCTCGCTAGCGTCTACGAGCAGTACTTC. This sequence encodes CASSLSLASVYEQYF.

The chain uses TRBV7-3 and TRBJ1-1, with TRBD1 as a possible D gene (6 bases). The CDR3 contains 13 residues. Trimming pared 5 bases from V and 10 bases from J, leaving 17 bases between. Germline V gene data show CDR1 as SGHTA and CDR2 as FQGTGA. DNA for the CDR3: TGTGCCAGCAGCCGCGACAGGTCGGGCGTAGCTTTCTTT. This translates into CASSRDRSGVAFF.

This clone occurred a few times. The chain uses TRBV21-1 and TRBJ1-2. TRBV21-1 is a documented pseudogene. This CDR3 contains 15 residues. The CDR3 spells CASSTNRLGGYGYTF. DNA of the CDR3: TGTGCCAGCAGCACCAACCGACTAGGGGGCTATGGCTACACCTTC.

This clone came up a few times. Here the CDR3 reads CASSLGISGGNTGELFF. CDR3 in DNA: TGTGCCAGCAGCTTAGGCATTAGCGGGGGGAACACCGGGGAGCTGTTTTTT. The chain employs TRBV7-2 and TRBJ2-2; 9 bases align to TRBD2. The CDR3 runs to 17 residues. Unmatched junction bases numbered 4, after V lost 1 base and J lost 1 base. Per germline, CDR1 SGHTA and CDR2 FQGNSA.

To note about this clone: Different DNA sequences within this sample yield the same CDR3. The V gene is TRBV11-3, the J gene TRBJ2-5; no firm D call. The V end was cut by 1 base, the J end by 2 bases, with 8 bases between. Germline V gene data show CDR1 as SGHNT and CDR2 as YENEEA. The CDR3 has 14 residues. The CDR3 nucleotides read TGTGCCAGCAGCTTAGGTGGCAGTCAAGAGACCCAGTACTTC. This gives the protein CASSLGGSQETQYF.

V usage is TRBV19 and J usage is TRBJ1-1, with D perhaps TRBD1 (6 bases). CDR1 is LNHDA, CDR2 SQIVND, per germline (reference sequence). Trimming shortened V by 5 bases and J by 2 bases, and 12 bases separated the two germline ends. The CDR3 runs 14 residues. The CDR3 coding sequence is TGTGCCAGTAGTTTCCGACAGGTAAACACTGAAGCTTTCTTT. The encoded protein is CASSFRQVNTEAFF.

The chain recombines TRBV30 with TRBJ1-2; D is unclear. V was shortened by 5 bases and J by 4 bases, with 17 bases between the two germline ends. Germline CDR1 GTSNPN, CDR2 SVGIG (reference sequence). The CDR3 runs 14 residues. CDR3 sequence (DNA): TGTGCCTGGGGTAGGTACGGAACAACCTATGGCTACACCTTC. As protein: CAWGRYGTTYGYTF.

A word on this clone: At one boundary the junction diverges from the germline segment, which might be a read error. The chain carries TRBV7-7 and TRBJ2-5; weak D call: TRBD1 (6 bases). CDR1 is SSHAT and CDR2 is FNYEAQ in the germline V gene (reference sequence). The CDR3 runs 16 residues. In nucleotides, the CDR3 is TGTGCTAGCAGCTTGGGGTTGGGGGCGTGGGAAGAGACCCAGTACTTC. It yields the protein CASSLGLGAWEETQYF. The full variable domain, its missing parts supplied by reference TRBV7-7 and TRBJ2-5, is GAGVSQSPRYKVTKRGQDVTLRCDPISSHATLYWYQQALGQGPEFLTYFNYEAQPDKSGLPSDRFSAERPEGSISTLTIQRTEQRDSAMYRCASSLGLGAWEETQYFGPGTRLLVL.

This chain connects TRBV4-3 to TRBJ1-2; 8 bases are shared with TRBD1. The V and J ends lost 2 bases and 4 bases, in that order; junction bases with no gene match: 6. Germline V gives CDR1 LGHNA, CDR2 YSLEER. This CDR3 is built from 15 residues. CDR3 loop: CASSQLAGGAYGYTF. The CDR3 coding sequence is TGCGCCAGCAGCCAACTTGCAGGGGGCGCCTATGGCTACACCTTC.

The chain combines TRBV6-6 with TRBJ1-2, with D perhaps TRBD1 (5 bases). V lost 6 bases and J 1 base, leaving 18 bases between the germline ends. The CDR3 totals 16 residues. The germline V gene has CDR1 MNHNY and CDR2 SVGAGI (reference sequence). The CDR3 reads CASSPTRDGVNYGYTF. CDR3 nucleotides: TGTGCCAGCAGCCCTACCCGGGACGGTGTTAACTATGGCTACACCTTC.

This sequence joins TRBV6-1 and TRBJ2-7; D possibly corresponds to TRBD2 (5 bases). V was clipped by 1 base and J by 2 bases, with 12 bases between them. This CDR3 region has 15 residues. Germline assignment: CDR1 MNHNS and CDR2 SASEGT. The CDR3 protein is CASSEGASGPYEQYF. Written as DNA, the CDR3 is TGTGCCAGCAGTGAAGGTGCCAGCGGCCCCTACGAGCAGTACTTC.

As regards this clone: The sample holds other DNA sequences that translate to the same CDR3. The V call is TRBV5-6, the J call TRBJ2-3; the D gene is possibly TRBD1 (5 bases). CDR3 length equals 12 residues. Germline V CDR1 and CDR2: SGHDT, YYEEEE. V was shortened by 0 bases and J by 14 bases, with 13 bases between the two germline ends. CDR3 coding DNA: TGTGCCAGCAGCTTGGGAGTCAGGGTCGCGTATTTT. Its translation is CASSLGVRVAYF. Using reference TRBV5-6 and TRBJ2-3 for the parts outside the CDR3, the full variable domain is DAGVTQSPTHLIKTRGQQVTLRCSPKSGHDTVSWYQQALGQGPQFIFQYYEEEERQRGNFPDRFSGHQFPNYSSELNVNALLLGDSALYLCASSLGVRVAYFGPGTRLTVL.

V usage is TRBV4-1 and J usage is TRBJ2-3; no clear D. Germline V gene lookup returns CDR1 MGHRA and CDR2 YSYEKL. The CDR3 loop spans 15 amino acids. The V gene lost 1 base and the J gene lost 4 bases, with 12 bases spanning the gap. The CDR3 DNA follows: TGCGCCAGCAGCCAAGTAGTCGGGCCCTCAGATACGCAGTATTTT. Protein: CASSQVVGPSDTQYF.

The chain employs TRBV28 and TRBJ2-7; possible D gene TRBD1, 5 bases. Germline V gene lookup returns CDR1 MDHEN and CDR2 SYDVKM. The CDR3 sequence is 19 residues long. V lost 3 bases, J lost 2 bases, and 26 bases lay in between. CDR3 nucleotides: TGTGCCAGCAGTTTTTTGGGGCAGGGTATGGCTGGGGTTGCCTACGAGCAGTACTTC. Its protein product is CASSFLGQGMAGVAYEQYF.

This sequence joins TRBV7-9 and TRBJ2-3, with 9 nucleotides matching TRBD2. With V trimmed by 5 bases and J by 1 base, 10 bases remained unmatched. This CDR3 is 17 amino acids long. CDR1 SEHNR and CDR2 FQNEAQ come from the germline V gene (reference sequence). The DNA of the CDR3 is TGTGCCAGCAGCCCCCGGCTAGCGGGGAGGGGCACAGATACGCAGTATTTT. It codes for CASSPRLAGRGTDTQYF.

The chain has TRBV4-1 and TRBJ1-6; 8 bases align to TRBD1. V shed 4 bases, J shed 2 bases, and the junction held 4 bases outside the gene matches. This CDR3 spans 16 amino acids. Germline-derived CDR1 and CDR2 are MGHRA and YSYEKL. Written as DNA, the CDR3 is TGCGCCAGCAGCCCGGACAGGGACCCCTATAATTCACCCCTCCACTTT. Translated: CASSPDRDPYNSPLHF.

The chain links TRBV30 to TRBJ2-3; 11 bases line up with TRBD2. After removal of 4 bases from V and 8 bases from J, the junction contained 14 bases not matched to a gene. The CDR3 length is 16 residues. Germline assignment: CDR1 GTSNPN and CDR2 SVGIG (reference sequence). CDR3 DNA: TGTGCCTGGACAAACACCCCGACTAGCGGGGACGGTACGCAGTATTTT. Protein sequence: CAWTNTPTSGDGTQYF.

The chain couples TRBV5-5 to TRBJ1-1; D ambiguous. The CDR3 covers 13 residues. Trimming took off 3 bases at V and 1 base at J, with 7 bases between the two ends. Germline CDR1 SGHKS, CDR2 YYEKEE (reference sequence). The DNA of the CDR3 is TGTGCCAGCAGCTATCAACGGAACACTGAAGCTTTCTTT. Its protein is CASSYQRNTEAFF.